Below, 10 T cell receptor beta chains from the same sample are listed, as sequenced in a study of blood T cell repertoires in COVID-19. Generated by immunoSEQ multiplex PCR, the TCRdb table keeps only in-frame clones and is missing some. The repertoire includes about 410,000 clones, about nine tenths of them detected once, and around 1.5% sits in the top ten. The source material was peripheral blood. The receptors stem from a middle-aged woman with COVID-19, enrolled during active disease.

DNA of the CDR3: TGTGCCAGCAGACCCCACAAGAGCGCGGAGCAGTTCTTC. This gives the protein CASRPHKSAEQFF. V gene TRBV6-6 combines with J gene TRBJ2-1, with no clear D. Trimming shortened V by 6 bases and J by 10 bases, and 16 bases separated the two germline ends. This CDR3 has 13 residues. Germline lookup yields CDR1 MNHNY and CDR2 SVGAGI (reference sequence).

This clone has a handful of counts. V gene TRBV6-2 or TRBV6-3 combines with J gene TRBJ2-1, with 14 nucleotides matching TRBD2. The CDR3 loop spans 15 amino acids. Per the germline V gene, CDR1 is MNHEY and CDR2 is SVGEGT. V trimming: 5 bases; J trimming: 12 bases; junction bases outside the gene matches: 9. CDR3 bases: TGTGCCAGCAGTGATACGGGACTAGCGGGAGTTAGGCAGTTCTTC. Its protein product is CASSDTGLAGVRQFF.

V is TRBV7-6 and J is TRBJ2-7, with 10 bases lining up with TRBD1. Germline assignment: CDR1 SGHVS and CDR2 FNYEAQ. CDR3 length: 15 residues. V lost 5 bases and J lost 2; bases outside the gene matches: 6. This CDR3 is CASSPSGTGAYEQYF. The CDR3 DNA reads TGTGCCAGCAGCCCATCCGGGACAGGGGCCTACGAGCAGTACTTC.

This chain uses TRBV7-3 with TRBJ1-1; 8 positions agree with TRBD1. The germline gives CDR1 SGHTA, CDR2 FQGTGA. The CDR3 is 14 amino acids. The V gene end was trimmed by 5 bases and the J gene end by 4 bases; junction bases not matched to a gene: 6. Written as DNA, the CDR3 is TGTGCCAGCAGCCTACAGGGGGTGGGCACTGAAGCTTTCTTT. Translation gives CASSLQGVGTEAFF. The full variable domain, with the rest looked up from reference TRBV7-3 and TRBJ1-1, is GAGVSQTPSNKVTEKGKYVELRCDPISGHTALYWYRQSLGQGPEFLIYFQGTGAADDSGLPNDRFFAVRPEGSVSTLKIQRTERGDSAVYLCASSLQGVGTEAFFGQGTRLTVV.

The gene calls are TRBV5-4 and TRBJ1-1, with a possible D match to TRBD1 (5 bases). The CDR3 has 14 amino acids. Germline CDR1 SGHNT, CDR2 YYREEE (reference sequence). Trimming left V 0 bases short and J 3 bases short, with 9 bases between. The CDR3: CASSLAVRDTEAFF. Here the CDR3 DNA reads TGTGCCAGCAGCTTGGCCGTCAGGGACACTGAAGCTTTCTTT.

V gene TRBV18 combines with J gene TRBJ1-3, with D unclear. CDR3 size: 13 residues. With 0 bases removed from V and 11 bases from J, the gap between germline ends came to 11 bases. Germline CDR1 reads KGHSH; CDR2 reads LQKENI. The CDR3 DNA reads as TGTGCCAGCTCACCACCGGTAGCCCAGCCCATATATTTT. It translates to CASSPPVAQPIYF.

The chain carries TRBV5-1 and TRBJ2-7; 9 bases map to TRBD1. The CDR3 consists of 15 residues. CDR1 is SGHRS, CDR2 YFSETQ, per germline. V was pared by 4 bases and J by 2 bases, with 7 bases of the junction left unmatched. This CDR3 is CASSSGTGRAYEQYF. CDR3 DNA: TGCGCCAGCAGCAGCGGGACAGGGAGGGCCTACGAGCAGTACTTC.

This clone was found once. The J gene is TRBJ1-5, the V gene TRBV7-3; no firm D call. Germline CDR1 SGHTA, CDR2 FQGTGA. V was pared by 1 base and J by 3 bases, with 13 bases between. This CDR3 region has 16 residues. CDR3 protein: CASSLRSRVDNQPQHF. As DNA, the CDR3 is TGTGCCAGCAGCTTAAGGAGCAGAGTCGACAATCAGCCCCAGCATTTT.

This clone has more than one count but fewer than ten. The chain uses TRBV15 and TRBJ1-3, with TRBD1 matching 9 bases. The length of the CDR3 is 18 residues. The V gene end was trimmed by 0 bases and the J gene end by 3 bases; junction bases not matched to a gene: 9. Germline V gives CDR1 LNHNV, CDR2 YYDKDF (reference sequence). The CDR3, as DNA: TGTGCCACCAGCAGAGATCGAACAGGGGGCAGGGTTGGAAACACCATATATTTT. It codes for CATSRDRTGGRVGNTIYF.

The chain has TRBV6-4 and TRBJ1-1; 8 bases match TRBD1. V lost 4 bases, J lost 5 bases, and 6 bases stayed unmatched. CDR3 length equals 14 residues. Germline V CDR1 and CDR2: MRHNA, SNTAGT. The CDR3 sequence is CASSAGGFRTEAFF. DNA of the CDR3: TGTGCCAGCAGTGCAGGGGGCTTTAGGACTGAAGCTTTCTTT.